This is a list of T cell receptor beta chains from one sample in a study of CD8 T cells in Susac syndrome. TCRdb re-derived calls from the immunoSEQ multiplex PCR reads in MiXCR, one entry per CDR3 protein. The table records more than 250,000 distinct CDR3 sequences, 92% of them present only once. Source material: CD4+ T cells from PBMCs. The origin of the receptors is a human donor with multiple sclerosis. The CDR3 runs from the conserved cysteine through the conserved F or W. The D gene is left open where the match is weak. Expanded clones get a size class; other rows say once, few or many, or leave the size out.

j_call: TRBJ2-1; v_call: TRBV27; d_call: NA; clone_size: NA; cdr3_nt: TGTGCCAGCAGTTTTGGGGCTAGCAGGACGAGCTCCTACAATGAGCAGTTCTTC; cdr3_aa: CASSFGASRTSSYNEQFF
j_call: TRBJ2-1; v_call: TRBV11-2; d_call: NA; clone_size: NA; cdr3_nt: TGTGCCAGCCTCTTAAATCCGGACCCTGTCAATGAGCAGTTCTTC; cdr3_aa: CASLLNPDPVNEQFF
j_call: TRBJ2-3; v_call: TRBV9; d_call: NA; clone_size: once; cdr3_nt: TGTGCCAGCAGCTCCCGAGCGGCTGGGGTGGCAGATACGCAGTATTTT; cdr3_aa: CASSSRAAGVADTQYF
j_call: TRBJ2-3; v_call: TRBV7-9; d_call: NA; clone_size: NA; cdr3_nt: TGTGCCAGCAGGCCTCCGACTGGGGGCGGCACAGATACGCAGTATTTT; cdr3_aa: CASRPPTGGGTDTQYF
j_call: TRBJ1-1; v_call: TRBV19; d_call: NA; clone_size: NA; cdr3_nt: TGTGCCAGTAGCCGACAGGCCCACAACACTGAAGCTTTCTTT; cdr3_aa: CASSRQAHNTEAFF
j_call: TRBJ2-1; v_call: TRBV20-1; d_call: TRBD2; clone_size: NA; cdr3_nt: TGCAGTGCTAGATCCTTAGCGGGGGGCGGGAATGAGCAGTTCTTC; cdr3_aa: CSARSLAGGGNEQFF
j_call: TRBJ2-1; v_call: TRBV30; d_call: NA; clone_size: NA; cdr3_nt: TGTGCCTGGAGTGATCAGGTCATGTACAATGAGCAGTTCTTC; cdr3_aa: CAWSDQVMYNEQFF
j_call: TRBJ1-1; v_call: TRBV19; d_call: NA; clone_size: once; cdr3_nt: TGTGCCAGTAGTCCACACGGGTGGACTCCGAACACTGAAGCTTTCTTT; cdr3_aa: CASSPHGWTPNTEAFF
j_call: TRBJ2-3; v_call: TRBV19; d_call: NA; clone_size: NA; cdr3_nt: TGTGCCAGTAGCCCTGACGTGGCTAGCACAGATACGCAGTATTTT; cdr3_aa: CASSPDVASTDTQYF
j_call: TRBJ1-2; v_call: TRBV30; d_call: NA; clone_size: NA; cdr3_nt: TGTGCCTGGAGATTTACGGGAGGAAGTGGCTACACCTTC; cdr3_aa: CAWRFTGGSGYTF
j_call: TRBJ2-3; v_call: TRBV30; d_call: NA; clone_size: NA; cdr3_nt: TGTGCCTGGAGTGTACCAAGCACAGATACGCAGTATTTT; cdr3_aa: CAWSVPSTDTQYF
j_call: TRBJ1-1; v_call: TRBV6-1; d_call: NA; clone_size: NA; cdr3_nt: TGTGCCAGCAGTTGGGGGGGGCTGTACACTGAAGCTTTCTTT; cdr3_aa: CASSWGGLYTEAFF
j_call: TRBJ2-1; v_call: TRBV5-4; d_call: NA; clone_size: NA; cdr3_nt: TGTGCCAGCAGCTTATCACTAGTTACCTACAATGAGCAGTTCTTC; cdr3_aa: CASSLSLVTYNEQFF
j_call: TRBJ2-2; v_call: TRBV12-3/TRBV12-4; d_call: TRBD1; clone_size: NA; cdr3_nt: TGTGCCAGCACGACAGGGTCCGGGGAGCTGTTTTTT; cdr3_aa: CASTTGSGELFF
j_call: TRBJ2-7; v_call: TRBV4-2; d_call: NA; clone_size: NA; cdr3_nt: TGTGCCAGCAGCCAACACCGTTGGACACTTACCTACGAGCAGTACTTC; cdr3_aa: CASSQHRWTLTYEQYF
j_call: TRBJ2-3; v_call: TRBV3-1; d_call: NA; clone_size: NA; cdr3_nt: TGTGCCAGCAGCCAAGATGCCATGGGATTCACAGATACGCAGTATTTT; cdr3_aa: CASSQDAMGFTDTQYF
j_call: TRBJ1-1; v_call: TRBV20-1; d_call: NA; clone_size: NA; cdr3_nt: TGCAGTGCTAGAGCAGGGAGAGACACTGAAGCTTTCTTT; cdr3_aa: CSARAGRDTEAFF
j_call: TRBJ1-2; v_call: TRBV12-3/TRBV12-4; d_call: NA; clone_size: NA; cdr3_nt: TGTGCCAGCAGTTCCAGGGTGGGTGGCTACACCTTC; cdr3_aa: CASSSRVGGYTF
j_call: TRBJ2-2; v_call: TRBV5-8; d_call: TRBD1; clone_size: NA; cdr3_nt: TGTGCCAGCCGTTCCGGGCCGGGACAGGGGGTAACCGGGGAGCTGTTTTTT; cdr3_aa: CASRSGPGQGVTGELFF
j_call: TRBJ1-1; v_call: TRBV12-3/TRBV12-4; d_call: NA; clone_size: NA; cdr3_nt: TGTGCCAGCAGTCCCCCGGGGGCAGCAATGAACACTGAAGCTTTCTTT; cdr3_aa: CASSPPGAAMNTEAFF
j_call: TRBJ1-1; v_call: TRBV5-1; d_call: NA; clone_size: once; cdr3_nt: TGCGCCAGCAGCTCTCGAGGACACACTGAAGCTTTCTTT; cdr3_aa: CASSSRGHTEAFF
j_call: TRBJ1-3; v_call: TRBV7-2; d_call: NA; clone_size: NA; cdr3_nt: TGTGCCAGCAGCTCACAGACAGAACTTAGCTCTGGAAACACCATATATTTT; cdr3_aa: CASSSQTELSSGNTIYF
j_call: TRBJ2-2; v_call: TRBV4-1; d_call: NA; clone_size: NA; cdr3_nt: TGCGCCAGCAGCCAAGATAGATCCGAAGTTACCGGGGAGCTGTTTTTT; cdr3_aa: CASSQDRSEVTGELFF
j_call: TRBJ1-1; v_call: TRBV5-1; d_call: TRBD1; clone_size: once; cdr3_nt: TGCGCCAGCAGCCCCGGACAGGCCACTGAAGCTTTCTTT; cdr3_aa: CASSPGQATEAFF